The 18 T cell receptor beta chains below all came from one sample that was sequenced in a study of cytomegalovirus exposure and HLA in healthy donors. The PCR made use of 60 Vbeta and 13 Jbeta primers. Repertoires were generated with immunoSEQ multiplex PCR, while TCRdb's copy carries only in-frame clones and drops some. The table records roughly 120,000 clones, 81% of them present only once. Sequenced sample: PBMCs. The receptor set was obtained from a woman aged 40 to 50 in good health and CMV-seronegative.

V and J are TRBV6-1 and TRBJ1-6; TRBD1 is a possible D gene (5 bases). Trimming took 3 bases from V and 9 from J, leaving 15 bases between them. The CDR3 extends over 15 amino acids. From germline, CDR1 is MNHNS and CDR2 SASEGT. The CDR3 loop reads CASSDRQGFGSPLHF. CDR3 bases: TGTGCCAGCAGTGACCGCCAGGGTTTCGGTTCACCCCTCCACTTT.

This rearrangement joins TRBV4-1 to TRBJ2-3; no clear D. The CDR3 is made up of 15 amino acids. Germline lookup yields CDR1 MGHRA and CDR2 YSYEKL. Trimming shortened V by 4 bases and J by 0 bases, and 11 bases separated the two germline ends. CDR3: CASSPMAQSTDTQYF. The CDR3 bases are TGCGCCAGCAGCCCGATGGCTCAAAGCACAGATACGCAGTATTTT.

The chain joins TRBV7-2 to TRBJ2-1; possible D gene TRBD2, 5 bases. V dropped 5 bases and J dropped 12 bases, with 14 bases sitting between them. The CDR3 is made up of 12 amino acids. Germline CDR1 SGHTA, CDR2 FQGNSA. The CDR3 coding sequence is TGTGCCAGCAGCGCCACCCCGCGGGCGCAGTTCTTC. This codes for CASSATPRAQFF.

The CDR3 loop is CASSEEAAWSAANYGYTF. The CDR3 DNA sequence: TGTGCCAGCAGTGAGGAGGCGGCGTGGTCAGCAGCTAACTATGGCTACACCTTC. The chain carries TRBV2 and TRBJ1-2, with D hard to call. The V end was cut by 3 bases, the J end by 0 bases, with 20 bases between. CDR1 SNHLY and CDR2 FYNNEI come from the germline V gene. This CDR3 spans 18 amino acids.

The chain couples TRBV5-5 to TRBJ1-3, with D unclear. Trimming removed 1 base from V and 0 bases from J, with 5 bases in between. This CDR3 has 14 amino acids. CDR1 is SGHKS and CDR2 is YYEKEE in the germline V gene (reference sequence). This CDR3 is CASSLLGSGNTIYF. In nucleotides, the CDR3 is TGTGCCAGCAGCTTGCTAGGCTCTGGAAACACCATATATTTT.

CDR3 bases: TGTGCCAGCAAAAGGACAGGGGGGGGCAATGAGCAGTTCTTC. It specifies CASKRTGGGNEQFF. The chain couples TRBV28 to TRBJ2-1, with 10 bases aligning to TRBD1. Germline trimming cut 7 bases from V and 6 bases from J; bases unmatched to any gene: 6. Germline CDR1 reads MDHEN; CDR2 reads SYDVKM. The CDR3 sequence is 14 residues long.

The chain joins TRBV4-3 to TRBJ2-3, with 10 nucleotides matching TRBD2. Germline CDR1 is LGHNA and CDR2 is YSLEER. The V and J ends lost 4 bases and 4 bases, in that order; junction bases with no gene match: 8. The CDR3 has 16 residues. The CDR3: CASSPNQLAGADTQYF. The CDR3 bases are TGCGCCAGCAGCCCGAATCAGCTAGCGGGAGCAGATACGCAGTATTTT.

The V call is TRBV5-1, the J call TRBJ2-1; TRBD2 aligns across 12 bases. The CDR3 loop spans 17 amino acids. V was clipped by 1 base and J by 5 bases; unmatched bases: 7. Per germline, CDR1 SGHRS and CDR2 YFSETQ. CDR3 DNA: TGCGCCAGCAGCTTGCGTGCTTCTAGCGGGGGGGACAATGAGCAGTTCTTC. This encodes CASSLRASSGGDNEQFF.

V usage is TRBV9 and J usage is TRBJ2-7, with 9 bases lining up with TRBD1. This CDR3 spans 15 amino acids. Trimming took 0 bases from V and 1 from J; bases not matched to a gene: 2. Germline V lookup: CDR1 SGDLS, CDR2 YYNGEE. CDR3 residues: CASSVAGTGSYEQYF. The CDR3 DNA reads TGTGCCAGCAGCGTAGCCGGGACAGGGTCCTACGAGCAGTACTTC.

V gene TRBV6-6 combines with J gene TRBJ2-4; the match to TRBD2 covers 8 bases. Germline assignment: CDR1 MNHNY and CDR2 SVGAGI (reference sequence). The CDR3 has 14 amino acids. V gave up 4 bases and J gave up 7 bases; unmatched junction bases: 6. The CDR3 here is CASSSVAGSNIQYF. CDR3 bases: TGTGCCAGCAGTTCTGTAGCGGGGAGTAACATTCAGTACTTC.

In this sample, this clone turned up a few times. V and J are TRBV11-3 and TRBJ1-1; no clear D. V was shortened by 3 bases and J by 4 bases, with 9 bases between the two germline ends. The CDR3 spans 13 residues. Looked up from germline, CDR1 is SGHNT and CDR2 is YENEEA. DNA for the CDR3: TGTGCCAGCAGCTTTTCACGGGGCACTGAAGCTTTCTTT. Translation: CASSFSRGTEAFF.

The rearrangement links TRBV5-6 to TRBJ2-1; 9 nucleotides agree with TRBD2. The V gene's germline CDR1 is SGHDT and CDR2 YYEEEE. The length of the CDR3 is 15 residues. J gave up 4 bases and V 0 bases, and 2 bases lay outside the gene matches. The CDR3 bases are TGTGCCAGCAGCTTGGGGGGACTAGCTTACAATGAGCAGTTCTTC. This translates into CASSLGGLAYNEQFF.

V is TRBV5-1 and J is TRBJ2-7, with 7 bases that match TRBD2. Unmatched junction bases numbered 5, after V lost 0 bases and J lost 2 bases. Germline assignment: CDR1 SGHRS and CDR2 YFSETQ. This CDR3 contains 15 residues. The CDR3: CASSLAVGLAYEQYF. The CDR3 DNA is TGCGCCAGCAGCTTGGCCGTTGGACTAGCCTACGAGCAGTACTTC.

V gene TRBV19 combines with J gene TRBJ1-5; weak D call: TRBD1 (6 bases). The CDR3 is 14 residues long. Germline V gene sequence: CDR1 LNHDA, CDR2 SQIVND (reference sequence). V dropped 4 bases and J dropped 2 bases, with 9 bases sitting between them. The CDR3 DNA sequence: TGTGCCAGTAGTACGAGGACAGGCAATCAGCCCCAGCATTTT. It codes for CASSTRTGNQPQHF. Drawing the rest from reference TRBV19 and TRBJ1-5, the complete variable domain is DGGITQSPKYLFRKEGQNVTLSCEQNLNHDAMYWYRQDPGQGLRLIYYSQIVNDFQKGDIAEGYSVSREKKESFPLTVTSAQKNPTAFYLCASSTRTGNQPQHFGDGTRLSIL.

V and J are TRBV7-2 and TRBJ2-7, with 9 positions matching TRBD1. Germline values: CDR1 SGHTA, CDR2 FQGNSA. The CDR3 covers 19 residues. With V trimmed by 3 bases and J by 0 bases, 15 bases remained unmatched. The CDR3 reads CASSFQPAGTGWSSYEQYF. DNA of the CDR3: TGTGCCAGCAGCTTTCAACCGGCCGGGACAGGGTGGAGCTCCTACGAGCAGTACTTC.

This chain links TRBV5-1 with TRBJ2-5, with TRBD2 as a possible D gene (6 bases). The J call is uncertain, as TRBJ2-7 better fits the DNA end. The length of the CDR3 is 15 residues. Germline CDR1 reads SGHRS; CDR2 reads YFSETQ. For the CDR3, the DNA is TGCGCCAGCAGCTTGGGGATAGCGGTCTCCTACGAGCAGTACTTC. Amino acid sequence: CASSLGIAVSYEQYF.

This clone was picked up a small number of times. The V call is TRBV6-1, the J call TRBJ1-1; a possible D gene is TRBD1 (5 bases). Trimming removed 2 bases at V and 5 bases at J, with 21 bases between. The CDR3 has 17 residues. Germline CDR1 and CDR2: MNHNS and SASEGT. The CDR3 DNA sequence: TGTGCCAGCAGTGAACGTCCCCTATGGGCCGGGGGGACTGAAGCTTTCTTT. Residues: CASSERPLWAGGTEAFF.

The J gene is TRBJ2-7, the V gene TRBV5-1; maybe TRBD2 (6 bases). The CDR3 has 18 amino acids. CDR1 is SGHRS and CDR2 is YFSETQ in the germline V gene. V gave up 0 bases and J gave up 0 bases, with 19 bases separating them. The CDR3 coding sequence is TGCGCCAGCAGCTTGGTATCGACGGGCTCGGGGGACTCCTACGAGCAGTACTTC. The encoded protein is CASSLVSTGSGDSYEQYF.